This T cell receptor beta chain was documented in a study of T cell repertoires in cytomegalovirus infection. Background on the study: HLA-B-restricted CMV epitopes that are well studied were used alongside recently identified HLA-C-restricted ones. An indication of both CMV infection and matching HLA type came from public TCR beta signatures.

TCRdb processed the reads anew with MiXCR; each CDR3 protein has one entry. This table has roughly 500,000 distinct CDR3 sequences, under 45% appearing once. V shed 2 bases and J 4 bases; nucleotides not matched to a gene: 2. Germline values: CDR1 DFQATT, CDR2 SNEGSKA (reference sequence). This CDR3 is built from 13 residues. This clonotype showed up just a few times. Its antigen is still unknown. Source: cultured PBMCs, taken from culture after CMV antigen stimulation. This receptor was obtained from a human donor in good health (CMV status not recorded). Some clones in this sample may be carry-over from other donors' samples. The genes are TRBV20-1 and TRBJ1-1, with 9 positions matching TRBD1. The CDR3 DNA follows: TGCAGTGCTAGACGGACAGGGGCCACTGAAGCTTTCTTT. This translates into CSARRTGATEAFF.